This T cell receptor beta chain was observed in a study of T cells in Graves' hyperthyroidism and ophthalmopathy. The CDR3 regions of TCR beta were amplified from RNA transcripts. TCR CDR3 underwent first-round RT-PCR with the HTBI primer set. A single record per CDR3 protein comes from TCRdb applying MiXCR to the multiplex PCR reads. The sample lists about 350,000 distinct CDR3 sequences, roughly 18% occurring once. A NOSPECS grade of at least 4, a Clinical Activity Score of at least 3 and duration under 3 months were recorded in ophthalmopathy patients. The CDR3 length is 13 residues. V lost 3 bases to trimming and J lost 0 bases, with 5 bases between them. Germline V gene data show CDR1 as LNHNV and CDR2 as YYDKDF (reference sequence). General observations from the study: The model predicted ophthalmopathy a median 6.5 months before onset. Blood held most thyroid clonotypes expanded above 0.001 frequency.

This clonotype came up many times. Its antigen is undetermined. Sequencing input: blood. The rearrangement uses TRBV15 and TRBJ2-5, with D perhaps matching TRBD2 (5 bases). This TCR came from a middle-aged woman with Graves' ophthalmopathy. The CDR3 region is CATSSGDQETQYF. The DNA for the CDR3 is TGTGCCACCAGCAGCGGGGACCAAGAGACCCAGTACTTC.